The clone carrying this T cell receptor beta chain appeared a few times. PCR involved 60 Vbeta and 13 Jbeta primers. Method: immunoSEQ multiplex PCR; TCRdb's copy keeps in-frame clones and lacks some. The sample carries about 130,000 clones, 8% to 11% recorded once. This entry comes from a study of cytomegalovirus exposure and HLA in healthy donors. The source is a woman between 18 and 29 years old in good health and CMV-seropositive. Material: PBMCs.

This CDR3 reads CAISDLWDRDYEQYF. In DNA form, the CDR3 reads TGTGCCATCAGTGACCTGTGGGACAGGGACTACGAGCAGTACTTC. This rearrangement joins TRBV10-3 to TRBJ2-7, with 9 bases lining up with TRBD1. The CDR3 runs 15 residues. Per germline, CDR1 ENHRY and CDR2 SYGVKD. J lost 3 bases, V lost 3 bases, and 6 bases had no gene match.